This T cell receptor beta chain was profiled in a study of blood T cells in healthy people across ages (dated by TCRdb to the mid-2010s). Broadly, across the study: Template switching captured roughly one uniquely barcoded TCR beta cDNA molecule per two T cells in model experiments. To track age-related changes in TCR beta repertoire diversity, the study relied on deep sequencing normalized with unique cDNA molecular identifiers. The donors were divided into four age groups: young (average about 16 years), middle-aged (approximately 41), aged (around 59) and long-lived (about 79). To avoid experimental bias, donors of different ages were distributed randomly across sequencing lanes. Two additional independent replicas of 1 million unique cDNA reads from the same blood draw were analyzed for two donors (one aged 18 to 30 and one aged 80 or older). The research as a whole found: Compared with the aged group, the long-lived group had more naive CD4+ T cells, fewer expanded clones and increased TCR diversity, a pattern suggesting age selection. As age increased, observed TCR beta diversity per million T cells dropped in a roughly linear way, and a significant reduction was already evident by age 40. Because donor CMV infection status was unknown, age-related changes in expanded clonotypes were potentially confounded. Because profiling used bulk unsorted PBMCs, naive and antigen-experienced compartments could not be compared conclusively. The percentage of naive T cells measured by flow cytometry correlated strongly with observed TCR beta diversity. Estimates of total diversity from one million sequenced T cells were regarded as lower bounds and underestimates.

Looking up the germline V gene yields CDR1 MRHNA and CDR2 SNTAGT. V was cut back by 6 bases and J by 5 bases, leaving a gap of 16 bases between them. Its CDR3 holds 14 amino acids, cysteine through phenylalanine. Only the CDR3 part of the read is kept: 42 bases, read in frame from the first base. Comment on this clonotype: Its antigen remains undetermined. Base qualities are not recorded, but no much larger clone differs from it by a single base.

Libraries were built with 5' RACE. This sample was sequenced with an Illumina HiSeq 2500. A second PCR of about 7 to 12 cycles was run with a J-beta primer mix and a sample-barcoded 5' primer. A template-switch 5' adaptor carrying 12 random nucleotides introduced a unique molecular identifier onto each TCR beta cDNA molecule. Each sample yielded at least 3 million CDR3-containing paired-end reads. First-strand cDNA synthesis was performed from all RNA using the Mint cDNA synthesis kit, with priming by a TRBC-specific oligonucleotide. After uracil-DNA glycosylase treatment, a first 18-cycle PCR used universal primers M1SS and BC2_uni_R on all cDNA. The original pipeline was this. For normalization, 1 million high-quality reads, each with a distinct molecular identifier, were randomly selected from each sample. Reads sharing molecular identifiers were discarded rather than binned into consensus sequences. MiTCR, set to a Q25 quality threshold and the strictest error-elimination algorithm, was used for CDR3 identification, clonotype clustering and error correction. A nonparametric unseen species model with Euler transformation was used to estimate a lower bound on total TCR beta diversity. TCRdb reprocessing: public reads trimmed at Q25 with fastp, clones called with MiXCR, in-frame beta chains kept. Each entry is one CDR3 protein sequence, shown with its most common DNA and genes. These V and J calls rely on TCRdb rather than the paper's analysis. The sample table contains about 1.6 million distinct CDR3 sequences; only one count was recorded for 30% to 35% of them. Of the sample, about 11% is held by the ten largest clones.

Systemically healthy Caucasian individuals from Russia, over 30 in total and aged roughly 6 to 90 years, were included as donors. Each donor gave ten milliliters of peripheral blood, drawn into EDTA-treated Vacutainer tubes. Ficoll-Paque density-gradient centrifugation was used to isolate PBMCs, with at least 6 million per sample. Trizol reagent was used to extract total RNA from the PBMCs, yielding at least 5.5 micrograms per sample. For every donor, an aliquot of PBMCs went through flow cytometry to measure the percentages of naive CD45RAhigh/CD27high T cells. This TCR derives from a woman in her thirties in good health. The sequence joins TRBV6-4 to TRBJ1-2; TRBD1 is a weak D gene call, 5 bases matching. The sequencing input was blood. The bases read TGTGCCAGCAGCGACGGGGGATCGGGTTATGGCTACACCTTC. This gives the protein CASSDGGSGYGYTF.